The sequence of this T cell receptor (beta chain) was determined in a study of cytomegalovirus exposure and HLA in healthy donors. Primers: 60 Vbeta forward and 13 Jbeta reverse. The method was immunoSEQ multiplex PCR; TCRdb's version includes in-frame clones alone and lacks a portion of them. The sample includes approximately 190,000 clones. Worth noting for this clone: Its antigen is not known.

Findings and caveats of the study: Whilst most TCR sequences proved rare, a subset of public TCRs occurred across many donors. Specific recognition of CMV antigens was confirmed in vitro for three chains (all CMV-associated). About 87% or about 30% of the time was how often most TCR beta V segments were productive, according to an earlier analysis.

Germline V gene sequence: CDR1 MNHEY, CDR2 SVGAGI. V was trimmed by 7 bases and J by 1 base, leaving 12 bases between them. The CDR3 length is 14 residues. The chain is built from TRBV6-5 and TRBJ2-3, with D possibly being TRBD2 (5 bases). The TCR originated in a man younger than 40 in good health and CMV-seronegative. Sequenced material: PBMCs. CDR3 sequence reads: CASTPLGGTDTQYF. The CDR3 DNA reads TGTGCCAGCACCCCCCTCGGGGGCACAGATACGCAGTATTTT.